This record looks at one T cell receptor beta chain sequence and its context. This entry belongs to a study of T cells in Graves' hyperthyroidism and ophthalmopathy. Germline CDR1 reads MDHEN; CDR2 reads SYDVKM. The CDR3 is 16 residues long. V was cut by 4 bases and J by 3 bases, with 16 bases left in between. Amplification yielded TCR beta CDR3 regions, with RNA transcripts as the source. An initial round of RT-PCR targeting the TCR CDR3 relied on the HTBI primer set. TCRdb redid the calling of the multiplex PCR reads with MiXCR, one entry per CDR3 protein. Of more than 600,000 distinct CDR3 sequences listed, around 15% are singletons.

The chain carries TRBV28 and TRBJ2-4; D remains unclear. The TCR originated in a man aged 18 to 30 with Graves' hyperthyroidism. The sample comprised blood. The CDR3 nucleotides are TGTGCCAGCAGTTCCCTCGGACCCTGGGACAAAAACATTCAGTACTTC. This translates into CASSSLGPWDKNIQYF.